The 7 T cell receptor beta chains below were found in one sample sequenced in a study of PD-1 and CTLA-4 blockade in melanoma. Here immunoSEQ multiplex PCR was the method, and the copy in TCRdb shows in-frame clones only, minus some. The sample carries over 25,000 clones, roughly 89% recorded once. Sequencing was performed on CD8+ T cells from peripheral blood, taken before anti-PD-1 treatment. The receptors were sampled from a human donor with melanoma.

The chain links TRBV29-1 to TRBJ2-3, with 10 nucleotides matching TRBD1. The CDR3 totals 15 residues. V shed 3 bases, J shed 3 bases, and the junction held 6 bases outside the gene matches. Germline V gene sequence: CDR1 SQVTM, CDR2 ANQGSEA. The CDR3 loop is CSVETGGAWTDTQYF. In DNA, the CDR3 is TGCAGCGTTGAGACAGGGGGCGCGTGGACAGATACGCAGTATTTT.

V usage is TRBV15 and J usage is TRBJ2-6; tentative D call: TRBD1 (5 bases). Germline V gives CDR1 LNHNV, CDR2 YYDKDF (reference sequence). Trimming took off 5 bases at V and 1 base at J, with 18 bases between the two ends. The CDR3 consists of 18 residues. The DNA for the CDR3 is TGTGCCACCAGCCGCAGGGATTTCTTCGTATCTGGGGCCAACGTCCTGACTTTC. Protein product: CATSRRDFFVSGANVLTF.

The chain employs TRBV7-3 and TRBJ2-1, with 11 bases matching TRBD2. The germline gives CDR1 SGHTA, CDR2 FQGTGA. Trimming cost V 4 bases and J 7 bases; bases outside gene matches: 6. The CDR3 is 15 residues long. DNA for the CDR3: TGTGCCAGCAGCTCTCTAGCGGGAGGAGGGAATGAGCAGTTCTTC. It specifies CASSSLAGGGNEQFF.

The V gene is TRBV2, the J gene TRBJ2-7; D unclear. Trimming removed 6 bases at V and 0 bases at J, with 15 bases between. The CDR3 is 15 residues long. CDR1 SNHLY and CDR2 FYNNEI come from the germline V gene. The CDR3 reads CASRPTPMSSYEQYF. The CDR3 DNA sequence: TGTGCCAGCAGACCGACACCAATGAGCTCCTACGAGCAGTACTTC. Supplemented by reference TRBV2 and TRBJ2-7, the full variable domain reads EPEVTQTPSHQVTQMGQEVILRCVPISNHLYFYWYRQILGQKVEFLVSFYNNEISEKSEIFDDQFSVERPDGSNFTLKIRSTKLEDSAMYFCASRPTPMSSYEQYFGPGTRLTVT.

V is TRBV11-2 and J is TRBJ2-1; 9 nucleotides line up with TRBD2. The CDR3 is 15 residues long. J was trimmed by 6 bases and V by 4 bases; bases with no gene match: 7. Germline V CDR1 and CDR2: SGHAT, FQNNGV. The CDR3, as DNA: TGTGCCAGCAGCTCACACCCGGGACTAGCCAATGAGCAGTTCTTC. Protein sequence: CASSSHPGLANEQFF.

This chain's CDR3 is CASSLEWDGYYGYTF. The CDR3 bases are TGTGCCAGCAGCTTAGAGTGGGACGGATACTATGGCTACACCTTC. This chain links TRBV7-2 with TRBJ1-2, with TRBD1 as a possible D gene (5 bases). Deletions cut 1 base from V and 3 bases from J, with 12 bases between. The CDR3 is 15 amino acids. Germline assignment: CDR1 SGHTA and CDR2 FQGNSA.

Details on this clone: This specimen includes other DNA sequences encoding the same CDR3. The J gene is TRBJ1-3, the V gene TRBV7-9; D remains ambiguous. Germline loops: CDR1 SEHNR, CDR2 FQNEAQ (reference sequence). CDR3 length equals 12 residues. V lost 5 bases and J lost 3, with 5 bases in between. The chain's CDR3 is CASSAGGNTIYF. The CDR3 bases are TGTGCCAGCAGCGCAGGTGGAAACACCATATATTTT. The full variable domain, completed using reference TRBV7-9 and TRBJ1-3, is DTGVSQNPRHKITKRGQNVTFRCDPISEHNRLYWYRQTLGQGPEFLTYFQNEAQLEKSRLLSDRFSAERPKGSFSTLEIQRTEQGDSAMYLCASSAGGNTIYFGEGSWLTVV.